This T cell receptor beta chain was identified in a study of a mutant IDH1 vaccine in newly diagnosed glioma. Across the whole study: Therapy received beforehand was radiotherapy, temozolomide, or both, with most patients given both. Findings and limits, study-wide: Less than 95% of patients showed vaccine-induced immune responses across multiple MHC alleles.

This sample's time point: baseline, week 1 (first vaccination visit). Noted treatment: pre-vaccination baseline after standard-of-care therapy. Each tumor in the donors was a new WHO grade 3 or 4 astrocytoma, IDH1-mutant and ATRX-lost. This clone was observed a few times. Its antigen is currently unknown. Clones were read by immunoSEQ multiplex PCR, and TCRdb kept only the in-frame ones, dropping some. The repertoire includes about 68,000 clones, about four fifths of them detected once, and approximately 8% sits in the top ten. This sequence was found in a man over 45 with glioma. The material was PBMCs, obtained from a glioma patient treated with radiotherapy, temozolomide or both.

CDR3 loop: CASRSRTLSRPTAFF. DNA for the CDR3: TGTGCAAGTCGCTCCAGGACCCTTTCCCGCCCAACCGCTTTCTTT. The V and J genes are TRBV12-2 and TRBJ1-1. TRBV12-2 is recorded as a pseudogene. The length of the CDR3 is 15 residues.